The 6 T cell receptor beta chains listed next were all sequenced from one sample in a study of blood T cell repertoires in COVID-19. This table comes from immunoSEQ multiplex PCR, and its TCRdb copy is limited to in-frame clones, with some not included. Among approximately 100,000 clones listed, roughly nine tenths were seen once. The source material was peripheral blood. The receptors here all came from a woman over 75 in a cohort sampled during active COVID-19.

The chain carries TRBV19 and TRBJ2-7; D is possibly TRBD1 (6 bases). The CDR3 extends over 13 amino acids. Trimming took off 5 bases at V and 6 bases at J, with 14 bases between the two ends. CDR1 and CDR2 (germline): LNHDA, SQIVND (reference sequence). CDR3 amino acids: CASSAITGIEQYF. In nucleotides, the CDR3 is TGTGCCAGTAGTGCCATCACAGGGATCGAGCAGTACTTC.

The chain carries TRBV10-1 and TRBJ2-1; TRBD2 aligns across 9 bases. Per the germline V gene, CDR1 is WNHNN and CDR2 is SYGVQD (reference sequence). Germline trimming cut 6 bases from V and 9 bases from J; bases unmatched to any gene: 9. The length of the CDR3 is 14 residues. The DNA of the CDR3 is TGCGCCAGCAGGTTCCCGCGGGAGGGGGGTGAGCAGTTCTTC. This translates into CASRFPREGGEQFF.

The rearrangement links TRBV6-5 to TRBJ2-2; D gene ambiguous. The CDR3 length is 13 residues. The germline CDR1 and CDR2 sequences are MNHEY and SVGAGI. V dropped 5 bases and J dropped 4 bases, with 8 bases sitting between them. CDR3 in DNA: TGTGCCAGCAGTACTCCAACCACCGGGGAGCTGTTTTTT. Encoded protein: CASSTPTTGELFF.

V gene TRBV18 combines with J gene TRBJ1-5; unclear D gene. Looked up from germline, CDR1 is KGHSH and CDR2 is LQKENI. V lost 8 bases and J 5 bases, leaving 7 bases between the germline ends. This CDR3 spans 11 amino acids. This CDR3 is CASHADQPQHF. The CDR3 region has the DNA TGTGCCAGCCACGCAGATCAGCCCCAGCATTTT.

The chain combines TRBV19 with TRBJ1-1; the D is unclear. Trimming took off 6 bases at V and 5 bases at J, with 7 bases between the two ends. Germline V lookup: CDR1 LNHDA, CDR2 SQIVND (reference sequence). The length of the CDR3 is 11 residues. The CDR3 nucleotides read TGTGCCAGTAGGCGGGGAACTGAAGCTTTCTTT. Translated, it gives CASRRGTEAFF.

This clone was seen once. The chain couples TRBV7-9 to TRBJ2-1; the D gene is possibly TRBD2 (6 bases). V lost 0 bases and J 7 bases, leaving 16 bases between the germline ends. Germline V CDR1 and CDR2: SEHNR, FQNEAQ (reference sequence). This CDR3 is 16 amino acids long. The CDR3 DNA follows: TGTGCCAGCAGCTTAGCGTCGGGGATCGGAGGGAATGAGCAGTTCTTC. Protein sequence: CASSLASGIGGNEQFF.